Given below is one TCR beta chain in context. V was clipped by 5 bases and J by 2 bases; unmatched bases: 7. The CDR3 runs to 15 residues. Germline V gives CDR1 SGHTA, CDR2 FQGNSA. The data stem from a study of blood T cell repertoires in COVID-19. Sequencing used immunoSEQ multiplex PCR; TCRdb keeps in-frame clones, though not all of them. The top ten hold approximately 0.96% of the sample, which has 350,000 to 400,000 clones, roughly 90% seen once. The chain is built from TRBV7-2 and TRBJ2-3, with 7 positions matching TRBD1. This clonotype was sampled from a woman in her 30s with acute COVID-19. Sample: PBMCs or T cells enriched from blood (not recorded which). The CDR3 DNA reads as TGTGCCAGCAGCCTCACGGGACAGATCACAGATACGCAGTATTTT. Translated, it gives CASSLTGQITDTQYF.